Here is one TCR beta chain with its context. Its target is unknown. The sample comes from a study of graft-versus-host responses after intestinal transplantation. Study-wide context: Multivisceral, liver-intestinal, or isolated intestinal transplants were given to recipients.

The data were produced by immunoSEQ multiplex PCR, yet TCRdb's version contains in-frame clones alone and is incomplete. The sample contains about 110,000 clones, approximately 92% of which appear only once. The study, taken as a whole, reports: The marrow of recipients harbored GvH clones, and ileum or blood showed some of them first. Early post-transplant HvG declines showed an association with peak circulating GvH clone levels. Allografts from individuals with graft-donor T cell macrochimerism displayed high graft-versus-host to host-versus-graft clonal ratios.

Sequencing used unstimulated CD4+ T cells sorted from spleen or lymph node cells, obtained before transplant. This receptor was obtained from a human donor who was the organ donor for an intestinal transplant.

In DNA, the CDR3 is TGTGCCAGCAGTGACCAGGGTGCCACTGAAGCTTTCTTT. Its protein is CASSDQGATEAFF. The chain uses TRBV25-1 and TRBJ1-1; tentative D call: TRBD1 (5 bases). CDR3 length equals 13 residues. CDR1 and CDR2 (germline): MGHDK, SYGVNS. The V gene lost 3 bases and the J gene lost 4 bases, with 9 bases spanning the gap.